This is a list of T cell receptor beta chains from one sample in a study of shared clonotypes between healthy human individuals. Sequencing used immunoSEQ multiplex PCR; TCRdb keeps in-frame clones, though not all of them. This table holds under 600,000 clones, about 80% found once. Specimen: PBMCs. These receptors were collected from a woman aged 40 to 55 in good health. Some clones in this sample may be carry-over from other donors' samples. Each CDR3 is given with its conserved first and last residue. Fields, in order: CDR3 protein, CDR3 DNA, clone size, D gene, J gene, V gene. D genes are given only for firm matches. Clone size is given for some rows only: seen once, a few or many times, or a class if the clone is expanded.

cdr3_aa: CASSLRGRGHEQYF
cdr3_nt: TGCGCCAGCAGCTTGCGCGGCAGGGGGCACGAGCAGTACTTC
clone_size: few
d_call: TRBD1
j_call: TRBJ2-7
v_call: TRBV5-1

cdr3_aa: CASSPLDRERTGELFF
cdr3_nt: TGTGCCAGCAGTCCACTAGACAGGGAGAGGACCGGGGAGCTGTTTTTT
clone_size: few
d_call: TRBD1
j_call: TRBJ2-2
v_call: TRBV28

cdr3_aa: CSVFTSGQGHYEQYF
cdr3_nt: TGCAGCGTTTTCACTTCCGGACAGGGTCACTACGAGCAGTACTTC
clone_size: -
d_call: TRBD1
j_call: TRBJ2-7
v_call: TRBV29-1

cdr3_aa: CASSLSRLARGETQYF
cdr3_nt: TGTGCCAGCAGCTTATCTAGGCTAGCCCGGGGGGAGACCCAGTACTTC
clone_size: -
d_call: -
j_call: TRBJ2-5
v_call: TRBV7-9

cdr3_aa: CASSARIGPNQPQHF
cdr3_nt: TGTGCCAGCAGTGCCCGCATTGGACCGAATCAGCCCCAGCATTTT
clone_size: -
d_call: -
j_call: TRBJ1-5
v_call: TRBV28

cdr3_aa: CASSRDFNTGELFF
cdr3_nt: TGTGCCAGCAGCCGGGACTTTAACACCGGGGAGCTGTTTTTT
clone_size: -
d_call: -
j_call: TRBJ2-2
v_call: TRBV5-4

cdr3_aa: CASSLVRGSPYEQYF
cdr3_nt: TGTGCCAGCAGCTTAGTTCGGGGTTCGCCCTACGAGCAGTACTTC
clone_size: -
d_call: -
j_call: TRBJ2-7
v_call: TRBV11-2

cdr3_aa: CAWSMTDYSYEQYF
cdr3_nt: TGTGCCTGGAGTATGACGGACTACTCCTACGAGCAGTACTTC
clone_size: -
d_call: -
j_call: TRBJ2-7
v_call: TRBV30

cdr3_aa: CASSVNYNEQFF
cdr3_nt: TGCGCCAGCAGCGTGAACTACAATGAGCAGTTCTTC
clone_size: -
d_call: -
j_call: TRBJ2-1
v_call: TRBV5-1

cdr3_aa: CASSLAPIAGGPADTQYF
cdr3_nt: TGTGCCAGCAGCTTAGCCCCGATAGCGGGAGGACCGGCAGATACGCAGTATTTT
clone_size: once
d_call: TRBD2
j_call: TRBJ2-3
v_call: TRBV11-2

cdr3_aa: CASSLTSGRPLPQFF
cdr3_nt: TGTGCCAGCAGCTTAACTAGCGGGAGGCCCCTACCGCAGTTCTTC
clone_size: -
d_call: TRBD2
j_call: TRBJ2-1
v_call: TRBV7-3

cdr3_aa: CASSGDSGSTEAFF
cdr3_nt: TGCGCCAGCAGCGGGGATTCGGGGAGCACTGAAGCTTTCTTT
clone_size: -
d_call: -
j_call: TRBJ1-1
v_call: TRBV5-1

cdr3_aa: CATIREELNEKLFF
cdr3_nt: TGTGCCACCATTAGGGAGGAACTCAATGAAAAACTGTTTTTT
clone_size: once
d_call: -
j_call: TRBJ1-4
v_call: TRBV6-6

cdr3_aa: CASSQKPGTNTGELFF
cdr3_nt: TGTGCCAGCAGTCAAAAACCCGGGACGAACACCGGGGAGCTGTTTTTT
clone_size: -
d_call: -
j_call: TRBJ2-2
v_call: TRBV6-4

cdr3_aa: CAWSPITQVSYEQYF
cdr3_nt: TGTGCCTGGAGTCCCATTACCCAGGTCTCCTACGAGCAGTACTTC
clone_size: -
d_call: -
j_call: TRBJ2-7
v_call: TRBV30

cdr3_aa: CASRDLGVEGTDTQYF
cdr3_nt: TGTGCCAGCAGGGATCTTGGGGTAGAGGGCACAGATACGCAGTATTTT
clone_size: -
d_call: -
j_call: TRBJ2-3
v_call: TRBV28

cdr3_aa: CASSLGLAGETQYF
cdr3_nt: TGTGCCAGCAGCCTAGGACTAGCGGGAGAGACCCAGTACTTC
clone_size: -
d_call: TRBD2
j_call: TRBJ2-5
v_call: TRBV9

cdr3_aa: CATSRGTGDGYGYTF
cdr3_nt: TGTGCCACCAGCAGAGGGACAGGGGACGGCTATGGCTACACCTTC
clone_size: -
d_call: TRBD1
j_call: TRBJ1-2
v_call: TRBV15

cdr3_aa: CASSGLRQGKGEKLFF
cdr3_nt: TGTGCCAGCAGCGGACTCCGACAGGGGAAAGGTGAAAAACTGTTTTTT
clone_size: -
d_call: TRBD1
j_call: TRBJ1-4
v_call: TRBV5-5

cdr3_aa: CASSPRLGQPRSYEQYF
cdr3_nt: TGTGCCAGCAGTCCCCGCCTCGGACAGCCGCGTTCCTACGAGCAGTACTTC
clone_size: -
d_call: -
j_call: TRBJ2-7
v_call: TRBV28

cdr3_aa: CASLESGSYEQYF
cdr3_nt: TGTGCCAGCCTCGAGAGCGGGAGCTACGAGCAGTACTTC
clone_size: -
d_call: TRBD2
j_call: TRBJ2-7
v_call: TRBV6-1

cdr3_aa: CASSLGAGGQYEQYF
cdr3_nt: TGTGCCAGCAGCCTGGGGGCGGGAGGCCAATACGAGCAGTACTTC
clone_size: -
d_call: TRBD2
j_call: TRBJ2-7
v_call: TRBV7-2

cdr3_aa: CASSRNPGPGQTNEKLFF
cdr3_nt: TGCGCCAGCAGCCGAAATCCGGGGCCGGGACAGACTAATGAAAAACTGTTTTTT
clone_size: -
d_call: TRBD1
j_call: TRBJ1-4
v_call: TRBV4-3

cdr3_aa: CASSVSRDSRIYEQYF
cdr3_nt: TGTGCCAGCAGCGTCAGTCGGGACAGTCGAATCTACGAGCAGTACTTC
clone_size: -
d_call: TRBD1
j_call: TRBJ2-7
v_call: TRBV7-9

cdr3_aa: CASSTQQGAGNTEAFF
cdr3_nt: TGTGCCAGTAGTACCCAACAGGGGGCTGGGAACACTGAAGCTTTCTTT
clone_size: -
d_call: TRBD1
j_call: TRBJ1-1
v_call: TRBV19

cdr3_aa: CASSVTTSMETQYF
cdr3_nt: TGTGCCAGCAGCGTGACGACTAGCATGGAGACCCAGTACTTC
clone_size: -
d_call: TRBD2
j_call: TRBJ2-5
v_call: TRBV9

cdr3_aa: CASSFPSGAGTGELFF
cdr3_nt: TGTGCCAGCAGCTTCCCCTCGGGGGCGGGCACCGGGGAGCTGTTTTTT
clone_size: -
d_call: -
j_call: TRBJ2-2
v_call: TRBV7-2

cdr3_aa: CASSPGQGGPGEQYF
cdr3_nt: TGTGCCAGCAGCCCAGGACAGGGGGGGCCGGGCGAGCAGTACTTC
clone_size: -
d_call: TRBD1
j_call: TRBJ2-7
v_call: TRBV7-9

cdr3_aa: CATSRDRGQGSHEQYF
cdr3_nt: TGTGCCACCAGCAGAGATCGGGGACAGGGTTCCCACGAGCAGTACTTC
clone_size: -
d_call: TRBD1
j_call: TRBJ2-7
v_call: TRBV15

cdr3_aa: CAWSDGVTYNEQFF
cdr3_nt: TGTGCCTGGAGTGACGGCGTAACCTACAATGAGCAGTTCTTC
clone_size: once
d_call: -
j_call: TRBJ2-1
v_call: TRBV30

cdr3_aa: CASSPGTSGRARNEQFF
cdr3_nt: TGTGCCAGCAGCCCCGGGACTAGCGGGAGGGCCAGGAATGAGCAGTTCTTC
clone_size: -
d_call: TRBD2
j_call: TRBJ2-1
v_call: TRBV28

cdr3_aa: CASSLGFGRVHNEQFF
cdr3_nt: TGTGCCAGCAGCTTAGGGTTTGGGCGGGTGCACAATGAGCAGTTCTTC
clone_size: many
d_call: -
j_call: TRBJ2-1
v_call: TRBV11-2

cdr3_aa: CASSPGDYEQYF
cdr3_nt: TGTGCCAGCAGCCCGGGGGACTACGAGCAGTACTTC
clone_size: -
d_call: -
j_call: TRBJ2-7
v_call: TRBV7-6

cdr3_aa: CASSPSGLVYEQYF
cdr3_nt: TGTGCCAGCTCACCGTCCGGGCTGGTATACGAGCAGTACTTC
clone_size: -
d_call: -
j_call: TRBJ2-7
v_call: TRBV18

cdr3_aa: CASSQLYSGSNEQFF
cdr3_nt: TGCGCCAGCAGCCAATTGTATAGCGGGAGCAATGAGCAGTTCTTC
clone_size: -
d_call: TRBD2
j_call: TRBJ2-1
v_call: TRBV4-3

cdr3_aa: CASSLGLVGYEQYF
cdr3_nt: TGTGCCAGCAGCTTGGGACTAGTCGGCTACGAGCAGTACTTC
clone_size: -
d_call: TRBD2
j_call: TRBJ2-7
v_call: TRBV11-2

cdr3_aa: CASSLGKLTDTQYF
cdr3_nt: TGTGCCAGCAGCTTAGGGAAACTCACAGATACGCAGTATTTT
clone_size: -
d_call: -
j_call: TRBJ2-3
v_call: TRBV5-4

cdr3_aa: CASSIGGSYNEQFF
cdr3_nt: TGTGCCAGCAGCATCGGCGGTTCCTACAATGAGCAGTTCTTC
clone_size: -
d_call: -
j_call: TRBJ2-1
v_call: TRBV7-9

cdr3_aa: CASSSGRPYEQYF
cdr3_nt: TGTGCCAGCAGCTCAGGGCGGCCCTACGAGCAGTACTTC
clone_size: -
d_call: -
j_call: TRBJ2-7
v_call: TRBV11-1

cdr3_aa: CASKAGSWAKNIQYF
cdr3_nt: TGTGCCAGCAAAGCAGGCTCATGGGCGAAAAACATTCAGTACTTC
clone_size: -
d_call: -
j_call: TRBJ2-4
v_call: TRBV2

cdr3_aa: CASSESMSNTIYF
cdr3_nt: TGCGCCAGCAGTGAGTCGATGAGTAACACCATATATTTT
clone_size: -
d_call: -
j_call: TRBJ1-3
v_call: TRBV10-1

cdr3_aa: CASSSQTDRGSAGELFF
cdr3_nt: TGTGCCAGCAGCTCGCAAACGGACAGGGGGAGTGCCGGGGAGCTGTTTTTT
clone_size: -
d_call: -
j_call: TRBJ2-2
v_call: TRBV21-1

cdr3_aa: CASSFIGAPGNTIYF
cdr3_nt: TGTGCCAGCAGCTTTATCGGGGCCCCTGGAAACACCATATATTTT
clone_size: -
d_call: -
j_call: TRBJ1-3
v_call: TRBV7-2

cdr3_aa: CATSRDKASGRASEDEQFF
cdr3_nt: TGTGCCACCAGCAGAGATAAGGCTAGCGGGAGGGCCAGCGAAGATGAGCAGTTCTTC
clone_size: -
d_call: TRBD2
j_call: TRBJ2-1
v_call: TRBV15

cdr3_aa: CASSVRDGEQYF
cdr3_nt: TGTGCCAGCAGTGTTAGGGACGGCGAGCAGTACTTC
clone_size: -
d_call: -
j_call: TRBJ2-7
v_call: TRBV27

cdr3_aa: CASSRSIIQAGGTDTQYF
cdr3_nt: TGCGCCAGCAGCCGCAGCATAATTCAAGCGGGAGGCACAGATACGCAGTATTTT
clone_size: -
d_call: TRBD2
j_call: TRBJ2-3
v_call: TRBV5-1

cdr3_aa: CASSLDSARGYTF
cdr3_nt: TGCGCCAGCAGCTTGGACAGCGCGAGGGGCTACACCTTC
clone_size: few
d_call: -
j_call: TRBJ1-2
v_call: TRBV5-1

cdr3_aa: CASIGRAGTYEQYF
cdr3_nt: TGTGCCAGCATAGGGCGGGCGGGAACCTACGAGCAGTACTTC
clone_size: -
d_call: -
j_call: TRBJ2-7
v_call: TRBV7-9

cdr3_aa: CAISGGWSTGELFF
cdr3_nt: TGTGCCATCAGTGGAGGTTGGTCTACCGGGGAGCTGTTTTTT
clone_size: few
d_call: -
j_call: TRBJ2-2
v_call: TRBV10-3

cdr3_aa: CASSFRGGNTEAFF
cdr3_nt: TGTGCCAGCAGCTTTCGTGGGGGGAACACTGAAGCTTTCTTT
clone_size: -
d_call: -
j_call: TRBJ1-1
v_call: TRBV11-2

cdr3_aa: CASSLEASRYEQYF
cdr3_nt: TGTGCCAGCAGCTTAGAGGCTAGCCGGTACGAGCAGTACTTC
clone_size: -
d_call: -
j_call: TRBJ2-7
v_call: TRBV5-5

cdr3_aa: CAWSDPERYGYTF
cdr3_nt: TGTGCCTGGAGTGACCCGGAGAGGTATGGCTACACCTTC
clone_size: few
d_call: -
j_call: TRBJ1-2
v_call: TRBV30

cdr3_aa: CATSRGLSTDTQYF
cdr3_nt: TGTGCCACCAGCAGAGGGTTATCCACAGATACGCAGTATTTT
clone_size: -
d_call: -
j_call: TRBJ2-3
v_call: TRBV15

cdr3_aa: CASSLERNTGELFF
cdr3_nt: TGTGCCAGCAGCTTAGAACGGAACACCGGGGAGCTGTTTTTT
clone_size: once
d_call: -
j_call: TRBJ2-2
v_call: TRBV7-3

cdr3_aa: CASAQDRGQTNEQFF
cdr3_nt: TGTGCCAGCGCCCAAGACAGGGGACAAACCAATGAGCAGTTCTTC
clone_size: -
d_call: TRBD1
j_call: TRBJ2-1
v_call: TRBV7-6

cdr3_aa: CASSLSGYQPQHF
cdr3_nt: TGTGCCAGCAGCTTATCAGGGTATCAGCCCCAGCATTTT
clone_size: -
d_call: -
j_call: TRBJ1-5
v_call: TRBV7-8

cdr3_aa: CASSPPVGNTEAFF
cdr3_nt: TGTGCCAGCTCACCCCCTGTAGGGAACACTGAAGCTTTCTTT
clone_size: once
d_call: -
j_call: TRBJ1-1
v_call: TRBV18

cdr3_aa: CASSLGQGLYEQYF
cdr3_nt: TGTGCCAGCAGCTTAGGACAGGGGCTCTACGAGCAGTACTTC
clone_size: -
d_call: TRBD1
j_call: TRBJ2-7
v_call: TRBV11-2

cdr3_aa: CASSRDPGETQYF
cdr3_nt: TGCGCCAGCAGCAGGGATCCGGGGGAGACCCAGTACTTC
clone_size: few
d_call: -
j_call: TRBJ2-5
v_call: TRBV5-1